A selection of T cell receptor beta chains follows, all from one sample in a study of blood T cell repertoires in COVID-19. The protocol was immunoSEQ multiplex PCR, while the TCRdb copy is restricted to in-frame clones and leaves out a portion. The sample records about 91,000 clones, 87% being singletons. The sample comprised peripheral blood. The receptors were gathered from a man in his 70s with acute or convalescent COVID-19. Both conserved end residues are part of each CDR3. A D gene is named only where the DNA matches it firmly. Clone size is stated in some rows and not others, as once, few, many or a class when expanded.

d_gene: TRBD1; j_gene: TRBJ2-4; abundance: -; v_gene: TRBV20-1; CDR3aa: CSASPTGGGGDIQYF; CDR3nt: TGCAGTGCTAGTCCAACAGGGGGCGGAGGGGACATTCAGTACTTC
d_gene: TRBD1; j_gene: TRBJ1-1; abundance: once; v_gene: TRBV11-2; CDR3aa: CASSYTGGAFF; CDR3nt: TGTGCCAGCAGCTACACAGGGGGGGCTTTCTTT
d_gene: TRBD2; j_gene: TRBJ2-3; abundance: once; v_gene: TRBV7-9; CDR3aa: CASSSGTSGDTQYF; CDR3nt: TGTGCCAGCAGCTCCGGGACTAGCGGAGATACGCAGTATTTT
d_gene: TRBD1; j_gene: TRBJ2-2; abundance: few; v_gene: TRBV7-8; CDR3aa: CASSWNRGTGELFF; CDR3nt: TGTGCCAGCAGCTGGAACAGGGGCACCGGGGAGCTGTTTTTT
d_gene: TRBD2; j_gene: TRBJ2-5; abundance: -; v_gene: TRBV3-1/TRBV3-2; CDR3aa: CASSQDLAAGGQETQYF; CDR3nt: TGTGCCAGCAGCCAAGATCTGGCCGCGGGGGGACAAGAGACCCAGTACTTC
d_gene: TRBD1; j_gene: TRBJ2-2; abundance: -; v_gene: TRBV2; CDR3aa: CASRLTGGTGELFF; CDR3nt: TGTGCCAGCAGACTGACAGGGGGCACCGGGGAGCTGTTTTTT
d_gene: -; j_gene: TRBJ2-1; abundance: -; v_gene: TRBV19; CDR3aa: CASSTTTNEQFF; CDR3nt: TGTGCCAGTAGTACCACAACGAATGAGCAGTTCTTC
d_gene: -; j_gene: TRBJ1-1; abundance: -; v_gene: TRBV21-1; CDR3aa: CASIKPGPVPTFF; CDR3nt: TGTGCCAGCATCAAACCCGGTCCCGTCCCCACTTTCTTT
d_gene: -; j_gene: TRBJ2-3; abundance: once; v_gene: TRBV18; CDR3aa: CASSPADSDTQYF; CDR3nt: TGTGCCAGCTCACCTGCAGACTCAGATACGCAGTATTTT
d_gene: -; j_gene: TRBJ1-2; abundance: -; v_gene: TRBV12-3/TRBV12-4; CDR3aa: CASSLAGLHGYTF; CDR3nt: TGTGCCAGCAGTTTGGCCGGACTTCATGGCTACACCTTC
d_gene: -; j_gene: TRBJ1-2; abundance: few; v_gene: TRBV7-2; CDR3aa: CASSHSGTLNYGYTF; CDR3nt: TGTGCCAGCAGTCACTCCGGGACATTGAACTATGGCTACACCTTC
d_gene: TRBD1; j_gene: TRBJ2-2; abundance: -; v_gene: TRBV11-3; CDR3aa: CASSPGQGLNTGELFF; CDR3nt: TGTGCCAGCAGCCCGGGACAGGGTTTGAACACCGGGGAGCTGTTTTTT
d_gene: -; j_gene: TRBJ1-6; abundance: -; v_gene: TRBV11-2; CDR3aa: CASSLGRGYNSPLHF; CDR3nt: TGTGCCAGCAGCTTGGGGAGAGGGTATAATTCACCCCTCCACTTT
d_gene: -; j_gene: TRBJ1-1; abundance: -; v_gene: TRBV10-3; CDR3aa: CAISEWAARANTEAFF; CDR3nt: TGTGCCATCAGTGAGTGGGCAGCGAGGGCCAACACTGAAGCTTTCTTT
d_gene: -; j_gene: TRBJ1-6; abundance: few; v_gene: TRBV20-1; CDR3aa: CSASVGPLHF; CDR3nt: TGCAGTGCTAGTGTTGGCCCCCTCCACTTT
d_gene: TRBD1; j_gene: TRBJ2-1; abundance: -; v_gene: TRBV11-2; CDR3aa: CASSGDRGDEQFF; CDR3nt: TGTGCCAGCAGCGGGGACAGGGGGGATGAGCAGTTCTTC
d_gene: TRBD1; j_gene: TRBJ1-1; abundance: -; v_gene: TRBV24-1; CDR3aa: CAFSAPRDRDTEAFF; CDR3nt: TGTGCCTTCTCTGCCCCCCGGGACAGGGACACTGAAGCTTTCTTT
d_gene: -; j_gene: TRBJ2-2; abundance: -; v_gene: TRBV19; CDR3aa: CASSIVPVLDTGELFF; CDR3nt: TGTGCCAGTAGTATAGTTCCAGTCTTGGACACCGGGGAGCTGTTTTTT
d_gene: TRBD2; j_gene: TRBJ2-5; abundance: -; v_gene: TRBV11-2; CDR3aa: CASSLDTQRGVETQYF; CDR3nt: TGTGCCAGCAGCTTAGACACCCAGCGGGGGGTCGAGACCCAGTACTTC
d_gene: -; j_gene: TRBJ1-3; abundance: -; v_gene: TRBV9; CDR3aa: CASSVAGVDTIYF; CDR3nt: TGTGCCAGCAGCGTAGCAGGGGTCGACACCATATATTTT
d_gene: -; j_gene: TRBJ2-1; abundance: -; v_gene: TRBV9; CDR3aa: CASSANLRDEQFF; CDR3nt: TGTGCCAGCAGCGCGAACCTTCGGGATGAGCAGTTCTTC
d_gene: -; j_gene: TRBJ1-2; abundance: -; v_gene: TRBV9; CDR3aa: CASSVEGGTTGIHTF; CDR3nt: TGTGCCAGCAGCGTAGAGGGGGGGACAACAGGTATTCACACCTTC
d_gene: -; j_gene: TRBJ1-1; abundance: few; v_gene: TRBV28; CDR3aa: CASSLTANTEAFF; CDR3nt: TGTGCCAGCAGTTTAACTGCGAACACTGAAGCTTTCTTT
d_gene: -; j_gene: TRBJ1-1; abundance: few; v_gene: TRBV18; CDR3aa: CASSPPIAGNTEAFF; CDR3nt: TGTGCCAGCTCACCACCCATCGCCGGGAACACTGAAGCTTTCTTT